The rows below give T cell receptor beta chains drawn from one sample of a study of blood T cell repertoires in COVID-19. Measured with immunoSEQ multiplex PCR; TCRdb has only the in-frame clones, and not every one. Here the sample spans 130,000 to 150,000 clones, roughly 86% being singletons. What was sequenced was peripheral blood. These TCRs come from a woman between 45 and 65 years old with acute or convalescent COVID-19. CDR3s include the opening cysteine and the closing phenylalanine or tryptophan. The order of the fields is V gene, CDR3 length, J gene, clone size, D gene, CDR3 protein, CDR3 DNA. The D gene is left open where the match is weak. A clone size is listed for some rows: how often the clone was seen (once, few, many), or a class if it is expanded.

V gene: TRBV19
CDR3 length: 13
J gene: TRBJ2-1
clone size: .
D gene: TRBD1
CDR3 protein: CASSIGQGAGQFF
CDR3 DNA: TGTGCCAGTAGTATAGGACAGGGAGCTGGGCAGTTCTTC

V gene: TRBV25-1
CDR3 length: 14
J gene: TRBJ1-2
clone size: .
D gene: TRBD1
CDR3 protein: CASSEAGTGGGYTF
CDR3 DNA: TGTGCCAGCAGTGAGGCTGGCACAGGGGGTGGCTACACCTTC

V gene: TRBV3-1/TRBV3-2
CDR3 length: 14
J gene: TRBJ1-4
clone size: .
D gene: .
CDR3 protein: CASSQRTAFKELFF
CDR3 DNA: TGTGCCAGCAGCCAAAGGACAGCTTTTAAGGAACTGTTTTTT

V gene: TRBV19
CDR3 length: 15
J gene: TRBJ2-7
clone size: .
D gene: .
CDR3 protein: CASSPAYLPSREQYF
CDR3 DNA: TGTGCCAGTAGCCCAGCCTATTTACCCTCTAGAGAGCAGTACTTC

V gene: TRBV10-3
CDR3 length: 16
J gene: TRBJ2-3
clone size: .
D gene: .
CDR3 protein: CAISRQGGGNTDTQYF
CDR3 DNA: TGTGCCATCAGTAGACAAGGAGGGGGCAACACAGATACGCAGTATTTT

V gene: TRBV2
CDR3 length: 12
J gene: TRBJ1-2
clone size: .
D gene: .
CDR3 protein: CASSLPGDGYTF
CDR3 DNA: TGTGCCAGCAGCCTACCCGGGGATGGCTACACCTTC

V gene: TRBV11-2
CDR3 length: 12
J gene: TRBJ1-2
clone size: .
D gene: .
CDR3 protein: CASSPVLGAYTF
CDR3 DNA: TGTGCCAGCAGCCCCGTCCTGGGGGCCTACACCTTC

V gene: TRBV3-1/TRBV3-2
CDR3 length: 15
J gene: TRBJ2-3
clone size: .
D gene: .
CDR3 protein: CASSQGGQGIDTQYF
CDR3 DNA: TGTGCCAGCAGCCAAGGTGGGCAGGGGATAGATACGCAGTATTTT

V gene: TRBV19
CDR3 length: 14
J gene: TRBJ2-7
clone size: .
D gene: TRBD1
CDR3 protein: CASIRDRNSYEQYF
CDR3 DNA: TGTGCCAGTATCAGGGACAGGAACTCCTACGAGCAGTACTTC

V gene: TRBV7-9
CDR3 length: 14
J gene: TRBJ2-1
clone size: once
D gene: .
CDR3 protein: CATFSVYSYNEQFF
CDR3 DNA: TGTGCCACCTTTAGCGTTTACTCCTACAATGAGCAGTTCTTC

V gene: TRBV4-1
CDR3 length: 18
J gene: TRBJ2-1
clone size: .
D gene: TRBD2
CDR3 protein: CASSQGVLAGVNYNEQFF
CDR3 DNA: TGCGCCAGCAGCCAAGGTGTTCTAGCGGGGGTTAACTACAATGAGCAGTTCTTC

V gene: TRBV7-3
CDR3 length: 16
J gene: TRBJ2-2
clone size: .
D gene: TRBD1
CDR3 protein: CASSRPGQTNTGELFF
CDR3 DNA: TGTGCCAGCAGCCGACCGGGACAGACGAACACCGGGGAGCTGTTTTTT

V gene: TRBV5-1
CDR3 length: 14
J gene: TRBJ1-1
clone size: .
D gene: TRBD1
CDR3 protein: CASSGDRVRTEAFF
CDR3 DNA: TGCGCCAGCAGCGGGGACAGGGTACGCACTGAAGCTTTCTTT

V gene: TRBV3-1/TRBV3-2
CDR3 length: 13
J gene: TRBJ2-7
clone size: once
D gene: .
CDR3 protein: CASSDTGPYEQYF
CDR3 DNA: TGTGCCAGCAGCGACACAGGACCCTACGAGCAGTACTTC

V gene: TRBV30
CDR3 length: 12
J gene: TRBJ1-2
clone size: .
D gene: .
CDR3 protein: CAWRWDSDGYTF
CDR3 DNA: TGTGCCTGGAGGTGGGACTCCGATGGCTACACCTTC

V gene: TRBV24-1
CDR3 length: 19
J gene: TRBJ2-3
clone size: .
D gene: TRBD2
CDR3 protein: CATSDFRQRKGLAADTQYF
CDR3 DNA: TGTGCCACCAGTGATTTTCGACAGCGAAAGGGACTAGCGGCAGATACGCAGTATTTT

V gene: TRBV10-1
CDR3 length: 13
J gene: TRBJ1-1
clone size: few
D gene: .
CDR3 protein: CASSEGGVGEAFF
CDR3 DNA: TGCGCCAGCAGCGAAGGCGGCGTCGGGGAAGCTTTCTTT